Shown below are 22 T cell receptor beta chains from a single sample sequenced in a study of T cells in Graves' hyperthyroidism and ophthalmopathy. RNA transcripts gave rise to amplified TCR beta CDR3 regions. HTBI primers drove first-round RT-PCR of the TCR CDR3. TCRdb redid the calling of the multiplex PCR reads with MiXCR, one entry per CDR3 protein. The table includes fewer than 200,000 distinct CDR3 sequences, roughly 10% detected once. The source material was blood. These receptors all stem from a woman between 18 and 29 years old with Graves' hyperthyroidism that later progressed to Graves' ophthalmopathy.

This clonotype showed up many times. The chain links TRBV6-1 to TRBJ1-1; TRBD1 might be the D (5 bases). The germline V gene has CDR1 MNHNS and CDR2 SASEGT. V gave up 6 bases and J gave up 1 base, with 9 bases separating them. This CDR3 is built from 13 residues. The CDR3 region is CASSWQGNTEAFF. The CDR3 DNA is TGTGCCAGCAGCTGGCAGGGGAACACTGAAGCTTTCTTT.

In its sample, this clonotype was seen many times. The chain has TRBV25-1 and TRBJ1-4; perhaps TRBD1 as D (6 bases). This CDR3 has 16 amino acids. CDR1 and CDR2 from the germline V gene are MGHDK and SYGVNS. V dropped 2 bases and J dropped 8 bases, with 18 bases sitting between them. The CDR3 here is CASSEPTGIFFEKLFF. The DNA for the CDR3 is TGTGCCAGCAGTGAACCAACAGGGATCTTCTTCGAAAAACTGTTTTTT.

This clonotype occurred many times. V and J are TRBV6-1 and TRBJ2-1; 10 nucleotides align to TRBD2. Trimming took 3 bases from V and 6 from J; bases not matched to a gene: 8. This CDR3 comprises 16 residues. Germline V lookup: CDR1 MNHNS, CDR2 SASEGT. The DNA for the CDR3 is TGTGCCAGCAGTGAGAACCCTAGCGGGAGACTCAATGAGCAGTTCTTC. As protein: CASSENPSGRLNEQFF.

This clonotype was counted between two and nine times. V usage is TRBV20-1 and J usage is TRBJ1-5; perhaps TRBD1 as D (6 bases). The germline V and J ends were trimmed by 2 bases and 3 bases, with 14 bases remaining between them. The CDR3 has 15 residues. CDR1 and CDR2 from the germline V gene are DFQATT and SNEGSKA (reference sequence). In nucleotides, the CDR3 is TGCAGTGCTAGACGGGGCTGGGGGGCCAATCAGCCCCAGCATTTT. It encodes CSARRGWGANQPQHF.

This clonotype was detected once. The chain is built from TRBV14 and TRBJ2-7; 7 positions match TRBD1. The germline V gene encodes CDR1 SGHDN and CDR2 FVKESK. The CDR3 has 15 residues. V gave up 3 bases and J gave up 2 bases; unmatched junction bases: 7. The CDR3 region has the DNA TGTGCCAGCAGCCAGCCGGGACAGAACACCTACGAGCAGTACTTC. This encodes CASSQPGQNTYEQYF.

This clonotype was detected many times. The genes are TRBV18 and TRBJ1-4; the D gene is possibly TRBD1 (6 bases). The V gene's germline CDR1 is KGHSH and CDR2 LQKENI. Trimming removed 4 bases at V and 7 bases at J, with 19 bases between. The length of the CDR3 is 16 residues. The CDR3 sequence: CASSLGNRVDGEKLFF. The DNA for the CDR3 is TGTGCCAGCTCACTCGGGAACAGGGTCGACGGTGAAAAACTGTTTTTT.

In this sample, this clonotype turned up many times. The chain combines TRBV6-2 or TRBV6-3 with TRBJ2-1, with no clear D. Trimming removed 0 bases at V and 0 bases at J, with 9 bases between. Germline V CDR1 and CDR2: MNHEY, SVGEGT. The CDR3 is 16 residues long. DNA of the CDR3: TGTGCCAGCAGTTACTCCCGGACGGACTCCTACAATGAGCAGTTCTTC. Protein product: CASSYSRTDSYNEQFF.

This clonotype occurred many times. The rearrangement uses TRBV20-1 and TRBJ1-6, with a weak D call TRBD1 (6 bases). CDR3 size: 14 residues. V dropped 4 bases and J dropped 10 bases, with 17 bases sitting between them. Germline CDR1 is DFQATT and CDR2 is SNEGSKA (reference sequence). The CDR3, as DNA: TGCAGTGCTACGGGAAACAGGGCAAGCTCACCCCTCCACTTT. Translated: CSATGNRASSPLHF.

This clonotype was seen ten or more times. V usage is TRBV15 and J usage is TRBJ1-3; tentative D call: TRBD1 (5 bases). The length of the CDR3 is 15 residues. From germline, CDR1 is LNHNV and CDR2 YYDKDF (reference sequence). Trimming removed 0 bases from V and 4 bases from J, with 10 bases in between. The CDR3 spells CATSRDRVPGNTIYF. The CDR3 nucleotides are TGTGCCACCAGCAGAGACAGGGTACCCGGAAACACCATATATTTT.

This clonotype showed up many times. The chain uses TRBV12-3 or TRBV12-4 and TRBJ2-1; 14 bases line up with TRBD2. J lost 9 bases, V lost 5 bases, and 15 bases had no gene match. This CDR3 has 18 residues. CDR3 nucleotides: TGTGCCAGCAGTCCCTACCCCGGGACTAGCGGGAGTCTAGGTGAGCAGTTCTTC. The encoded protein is CASSPYPGTSGSLGEQFF.

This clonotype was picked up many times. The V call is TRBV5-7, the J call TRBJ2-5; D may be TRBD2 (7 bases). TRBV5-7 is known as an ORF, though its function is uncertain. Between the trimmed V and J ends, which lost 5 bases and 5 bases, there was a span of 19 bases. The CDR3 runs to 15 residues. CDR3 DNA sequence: TGTGCCAGCAGTCTCCGGGGGGCGCTGGTGGAGACCCAGTACTTC. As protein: CASSLRGALVETQYF.

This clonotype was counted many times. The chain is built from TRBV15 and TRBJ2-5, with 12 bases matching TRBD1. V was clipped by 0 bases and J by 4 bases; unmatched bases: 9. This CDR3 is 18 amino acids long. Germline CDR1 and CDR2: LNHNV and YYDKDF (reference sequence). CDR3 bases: TGTGCCACCAGCAGAGACCGCCGGGACAGGGGGCGAGGAGAGACCCAGTACTTC. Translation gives CATSRDRRDRGRGETQYF.

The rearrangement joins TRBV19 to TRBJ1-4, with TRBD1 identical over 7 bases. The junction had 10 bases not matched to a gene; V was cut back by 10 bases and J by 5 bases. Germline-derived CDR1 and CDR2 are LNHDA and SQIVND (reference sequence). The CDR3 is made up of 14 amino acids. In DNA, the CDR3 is TGTGCCACCAGGGGACAGCGAAGAAATGAAAAACTGTTTTTT. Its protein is CATRGQRRNEKLFF.

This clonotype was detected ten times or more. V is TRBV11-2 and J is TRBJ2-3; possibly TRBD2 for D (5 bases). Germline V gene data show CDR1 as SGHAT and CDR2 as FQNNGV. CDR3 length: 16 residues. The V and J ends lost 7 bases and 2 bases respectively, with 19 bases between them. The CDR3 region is CASTKSGLIVTDTQYF. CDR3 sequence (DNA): TGTGCCAGCACCAAATCGGGGTTAATTGTCACAGATACGCAGTATTTT.

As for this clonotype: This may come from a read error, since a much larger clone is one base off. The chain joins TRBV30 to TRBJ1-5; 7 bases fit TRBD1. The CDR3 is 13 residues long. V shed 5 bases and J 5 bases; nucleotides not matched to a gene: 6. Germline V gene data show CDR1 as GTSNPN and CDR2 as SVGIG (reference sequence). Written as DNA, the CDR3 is TGTGCCTGGGGTACAGGGGAGGATCAGCCCCAGCATTTT. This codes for CAWGTGEDQPQHF.

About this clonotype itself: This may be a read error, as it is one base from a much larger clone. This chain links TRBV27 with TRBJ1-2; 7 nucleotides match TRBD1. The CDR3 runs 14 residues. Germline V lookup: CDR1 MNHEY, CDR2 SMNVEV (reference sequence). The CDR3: CASSLWGDSYGHTF. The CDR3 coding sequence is TGTGCCAGCAGTTTATGGGGGGACAGCTATGGCCACACCTTC.

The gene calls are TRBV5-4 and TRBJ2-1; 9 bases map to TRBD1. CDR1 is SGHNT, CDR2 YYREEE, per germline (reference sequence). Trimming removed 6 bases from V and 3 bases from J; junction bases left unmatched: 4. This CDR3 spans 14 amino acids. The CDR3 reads CASNDRGGYNEQFF. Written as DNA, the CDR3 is TGTGCCAGCAACGACAGGGGGGGCTACAATGAGCAGTTCTTC. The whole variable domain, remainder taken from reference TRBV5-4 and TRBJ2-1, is ETGVTQSPTHLIKTRGQQVTLRCSSQSGHNTVSWYQQALGQGPQFIFQYYREEENGRGNFPPRFSGLQFPNYSSELNVNALELDDSALYLCASNDRGGYNEQFFGPGTRLTVL.

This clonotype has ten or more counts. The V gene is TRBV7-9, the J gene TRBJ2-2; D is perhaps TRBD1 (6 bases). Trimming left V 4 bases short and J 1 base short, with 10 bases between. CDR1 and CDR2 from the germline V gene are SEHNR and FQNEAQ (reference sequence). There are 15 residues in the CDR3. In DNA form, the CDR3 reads TGTGCCAGCAGCTCAGACAGGCGGAACACCGGGGAGCTGTTTTTT. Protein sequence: CASSSDRRNTGELFF. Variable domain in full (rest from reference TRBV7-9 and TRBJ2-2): DTGVSQNPRHKITKRGQNVTFRCDPISEHNRLYWYRQTLGQGPEFLTYFQNEAQLEKSRLLSDRFSAERPKGSFSTLEIQRTEQGDSAMYLCASSSDRRNTGELFFGEGSRLTVL.

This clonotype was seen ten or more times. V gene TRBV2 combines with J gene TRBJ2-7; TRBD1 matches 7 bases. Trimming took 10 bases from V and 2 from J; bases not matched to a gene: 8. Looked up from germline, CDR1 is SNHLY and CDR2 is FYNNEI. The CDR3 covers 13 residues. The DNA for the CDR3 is TGTGCCATCCGGGACAGTCCGGCCTACGAGCAGTACTTC. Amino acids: CAIRDSPAYEQYF.

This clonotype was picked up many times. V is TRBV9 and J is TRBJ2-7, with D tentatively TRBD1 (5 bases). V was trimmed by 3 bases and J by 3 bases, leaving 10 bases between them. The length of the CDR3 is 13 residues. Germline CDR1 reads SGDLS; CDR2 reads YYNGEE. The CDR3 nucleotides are TGTGCCAGCAGCGCAGGGTCGGGCTACGAGCAGTACTTC. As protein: CASSAGSGYEQYF.

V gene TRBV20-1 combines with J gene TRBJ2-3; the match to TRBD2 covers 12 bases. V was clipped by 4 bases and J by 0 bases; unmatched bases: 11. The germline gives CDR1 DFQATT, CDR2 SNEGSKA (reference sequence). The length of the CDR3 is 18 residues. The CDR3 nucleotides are TGCAGTGCTACCCCGACTAGCGGGGGACCCGTTAGCACAGATACGCAGTATTTT. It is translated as CSATPTSGGPVSTDTQYF.

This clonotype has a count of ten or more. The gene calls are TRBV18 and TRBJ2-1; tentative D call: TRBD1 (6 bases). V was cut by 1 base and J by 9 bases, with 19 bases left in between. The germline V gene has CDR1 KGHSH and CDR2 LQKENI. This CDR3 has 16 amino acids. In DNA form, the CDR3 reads TGTGCCAGCTCACCACTCCAGACAGGAGGCATGAGTGAGCAGTTCTTC. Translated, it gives CASSPLQTGGMSEQFF.